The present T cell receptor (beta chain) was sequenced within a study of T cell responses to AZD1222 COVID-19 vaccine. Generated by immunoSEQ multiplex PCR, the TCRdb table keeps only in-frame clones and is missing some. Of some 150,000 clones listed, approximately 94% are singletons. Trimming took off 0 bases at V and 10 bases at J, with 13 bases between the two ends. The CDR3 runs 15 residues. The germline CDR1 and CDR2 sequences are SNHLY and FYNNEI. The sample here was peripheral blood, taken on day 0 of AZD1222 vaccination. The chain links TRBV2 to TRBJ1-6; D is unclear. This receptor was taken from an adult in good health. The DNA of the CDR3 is TGTGCCAGCAGTGAAGCGCGGCTGGGAGGATCACCCCTCCACTTT. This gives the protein CASSEARLGGSPLHF.